This TCR beta chain comes out of a study of blood T cell repertoires in COVID-19. This clone turned up a few times. The CDR3 has 14 amino acids. The V gene's germline CDR1 is SGHTA and CDR2 FQGNSA. The germline V and J ends were trimmed by 5 bases and 13 bases, with 21 bases remaining between them. Only in-frame clones appear in the TCRdb table, and some are missing; sequencing was by immunoSEQ multiplex PCR. The sample lists 450,000 to 500,000 clones; around 85% were seen once. Sequencing used peripheral blood. The clonotype originates from a human donor in a cohort sampled during active COVID-19. The genes are TRBV7-2 and TRBJ2-4; D is perhaps TRBD2 (5 bases). CDR3 region: CASSPTIPAPGQYF. For the CDR3, the DNA is TGTGCCAGCAGCCCCACGATCCCCGCCCCGGGACAGTACTTC.